A single sample gave rise to the 9 T cell receptor beta chains below, sequenced in a study of PD-1 blockade in classical Hodgkin lymphoma. The method was immunoSEQ multiplex PCR; TCRdb's version includes in-frame clones alone and lacks a portion of them. The sample consists of just under 45,000 clones, roughly 78% of them appearing once. Relapse after autologous stem cell transplantation occurred in every patient, and brentuximab vedotin exposure varied. Sequenced here: peripheral blood mononuclear cells (PBMCs), sampled before the second cycle of nivolumab. These receptors were collected from a human donor with classical Hodgkin lymphoma.

This chain joins TRBV19 and TRBJ2-7; D may correspond to TRBD1 or TRBD2 (5 bases each). This CDR3 has 13 amino acids. Germline CDR1 is LNHDA and CDR2 is SQIVND (reference sequence). This chain's CDR3 is CASSGTYPYEQYF. DNA of the CDR3: TGTGCGTCTTCCGGGACGTATCCCTACGAGCAGTACTTC.

The gene calls are TRBV7-2 and TRBJ2-3; no firm D call. Trimming stripped 1 base from V and 3 bases from J, with 8 bases between. This CDR3 comprises 14 residues. Germline CDR1 and CDR2: SGHTA and FQGNSA. The CDR3 nucleotides read TGTGCCAGCAGCTTAGGGGCTTCAACAGATACGCAGTATTTT. It codes for CASSLGASTDTQYF.

Within the sample, this clone is medium-sized. The chain carries TRBV9 and TRBJ1-2; D not certain. Germline V gene sequence: CDR1 SGDLS, CDR2 YYNGEE. Trimming took 0 bases from V and 8 from J, leaving 8 bases between them. The CDR3 covers 12 residues. Written as DNA, the CDR3 is TGTGCCAGCAGCGTAGCTAGGGAAGGCTACACCTTC. Its protein is CASSVAREGYTF.

As for this clone: At the DNA level, this CDR3 is encoded by other sequences in the same sample as well. V gene TRBV11-2 combines with J gene TRBJ2-5; D unclear. The V gene lost 8 bases and the J gene lost 1 base, with 5 bases spanning the gap. Germline V gene data show CDR1 as SGHAT and CDR2 as FQNNGV. The CDR3 consists of 11 residues. The DNA for the CDR3 is TGTGCCAGCGGAACCCAAGAGACCCAGTACTTC. Translated: CASGTQETQYF.

This chain links TRBV10-3 with TRBJ2-2; 7 nucleotides line up with TRBD1. CDR1 is ENHRY and CDR2 is SYGVKD in the germline V gene. V lost 8 bases to trimming and J lost 6 bases; unmatched junction nucleotides: 0. The CDR3 has 11 amino acids. CDR3: CAIQGAGELFF. The CDR3 bases are TGTGCCATCCAGGGGGCCGGGGAGCTGTTTTTT.

A single count supports this clone. The chain links TRBV28 to TRBJ2-2, with 9 bases matching TRBD2. CDR1 and CDR2 from the germline V gene are MDHEN and SYDVKM. After removal of 3 bases from V and 4 bases from J, the junction contained 6 bases not matched to a gene. CDR3 size: 16 residues. CDR3 DNA sequence: TGTGCCAGCAGTTTGGGCCTAGCGGGGTTCACCGGGGAGCTGTTTTTT. It specifies CASSLGLAGFTGELFF.

This chain connects TRBV11-2 to TRBJ1-3; unclear D gene. Germline CDR1 is SGHAT and CDR2 is FQNNGV. The CDR3 length is 14 residues. With 2 bases removed from V and 3 bases from J, the gap between germline ends came to 8 bases. The CDR3 DNA sequence: TGTGCCAGCAGCTTAATGGGGTTTGGAAACACCATATATTTT. Protein sequence: CASSLMGFGNTIYF.

The rearrangement joins TRBV7-9 to TRBJ1-1; D is unresolved. The V gene lost 5 bases and the J gene lost 6 bases, with 10 bases spanning the gap. Germline V CDR1 and CDR2: SEHNR, FQNEAQ (reference sequence). CDR3 length equals 12 residues. CDR3 residues: CASSQQRPEAFF. CDR3 DNA sequence: TGTGCCAGCAGCCAGCAACGTCCTGAAGCTTTCTTT.

The rearrangement links TRBV28 to TRBJ2-7; 13 bases are shared with TRBD2. Germline CDR1 is MDHEN and CDR2 is SYDVKM. V shed 6 bases and J 2 bases; nucleotides not matched to a gene: 4. The CDR3 sequence is 15 residues long. DNA of the CDR3: TGTGCCAGCAGAGGGACTAGCGGGGCGACCTACGAGCAGTACTTC. It codes for CASRGTSGATYEQYF.